These 32 T cell receptor beta chains originate from one sample sequenced in a study of T cells in localized non-small cell lung cancer. The method was immunoSEQ multiplex PCR; TCRdb's version includes in-frame clones alone and lacks a portion of them. Of roughly 16,000 clones in the sample, around 80% were seen once. The starting material was peripheral blood, obtained before any cancer treatment. The receptors stem from a male donor aged 60 or over with stage III lung adenocarcinoma.

This clone was detected a few times. The chain couples TRBV15 to TRBJ2-4; weak D call: TRBD2 (5 bases). There are 14 residues in the CDR3. Germline assignment: CDR1 LNHNV and CDR2 YYDKDF (reference sequence). V dropped 1 base and J dropped 5 bases, with 9 bases sitting between them. The CDR3 DNA reads TGTGCCACCAGCAGAGGGTATAGCGAAAACATTCAGTACTTC. Translated, it gives CATSRGYSENIQYF.

The V and J genes are TRBV9 and TRBJ2-5; D is unresolved. The germline CDR1 and CDR2 sequences are SGDLS and YYNGEE. V was trimmed by 6 bases and J by 4 bases, leaving 13 bases between them. This CDR3 comprises 13 residues. CDR3 sequence (DNA): TGTGCCAGCAAAGGTGGGCCCGGAGAGACCCAGTACTTC. Its translation is CASKGGPGETQYF. The variable domain in full, completed from reference TRBV9 and TRBJ2-5, reads DSGVTQTPKHLITATGQRVTLRCSPRSGDLSVYWYQQSLDQGLQFLIQYYNGEERAKGNILERFSAQQFPDLHSELNLSSLELGDSALYFCASKGGPGETQYFGPGTRLLVL.

The gene calls are TRBV6-1 and TRBJ2-6, with no clear D. The V end lost 6 bases, the J end lost 0 bases, and 6 bases lay between the germline ends. The CDR3 length is 14 residues. Germline CDR1 MNHNS, CDR2 SASEGT. The DNA for the CDR3 is TGTGCCAGCAGCCAACTCTCTGGGGCCAACGTCCTGACTTTC. The encoded protein is CASSQLSGANVLTF.

In its sample, this clone was seen once. CDR3: CASSLETIPTDTQYF. The CDR3 DNA reads as TGTGCCAGCAGCTTAGAAACCATACCCACAGATACGCAGTATTTT. The V and J genes are TRBV7-2 and TRBJ2-3; D is uncertain. CDR1 and CDR2 from the germline V gene are SGHTA and FQGNSA. V lost 1 base to trimming and J lost 2 bases, with 10 bases between them. The CDR3 is 15 residues long.

The chain links TRBV6-1 to TRBJ1-6; 7 nucleotides align to TRBD1. This CDR3 is 14 amino acids long. Germline trimming cut 7 bases from V and 5 bases from J; bases unmatched to any gene: 5. Germline CDR1 and CDR2: MNHNS and SASEGT. The CDR3 is CASTRDSNNSPLHF. In DNA, the CDR3 is TGTGCCAGCACCCGGGACAGCAATAATTCACCCCTCCACTTT.

The chain has TRBV20-1 and TRBJ2-7; perhaps TRBD1 as D (6 bases). Germline V CDR1 and CDR2: DFQATT, SNEGSKA (reference sequence). CDR3 size: 11 residues. The V end was cut by 6 bases, the J end by 2 bases, with 8 bases between. CDR3 sequence reads: CSANRAYEQYF. CDR3 in DNA: TGCAGTGCCAACAGGGCCTACGAGCAGTACTTC.

The rearrangement links TRBV5-5 to TRBJ2-1; D gene unclear. The CDR3 has 17 amino acids. Germline values: CDR1 SGHKS, CDR2 YYEKEE (reference sequence). Trimming stripped 2 bases from V and 0 bases from J, with 15 bases between. CDR3 DNA sequence: TGTGCCAGCAGCTTTGATTTTACGCCTAGCTCCTACAATGAGCAGTTCTTC. Translation gives CASSFDFTPSSYNEQFF.

This clone was detected a few times. The V gene is TRBV6-5, the J gene TRBJ1-2, with D possibly being TRBD1 (5 bases). Germline CDR1 is MNHEY and CDR2 is SVGAGI. V was clipped by 8 bases and J by 7 bases, with 14 bases between them. CDR3 length: 12 amino acids. CDR3 residues: CASFGQGAGYTF. CDR3 in DNA: TGTGCCAGCTTTGGGCAGGGAGCTGGCTACACCTTC.

The chain couples TRBV10-3 to TRBJ1-5; TRBD1 might be the D (6 bases). The CDR3 contains 14 residues. V lost 11 bases and J 0 bases, leaving 14 bases between the germline ends. CDR1 and CDR2 from the germline V gene are ENHRY and SYGVKD. The CDR3 spells CACGQGISNQPQHF. In DNA, the CDR3 is TGTGCCTGTGGGCAGGGGATTAGCAATCAGCCCCAGCATTTT.

The rearrangement uses TRBV9 and TRBJ2-5; unclear D gene. CDR3 length equals 13 residues. CDR1 is SGDLS, CDR2 YYNGEE, per germline. Trimming removed 4 bases at V and 4 bases at J, with 11 bases between. CDR3 nucleotides: TGTGCCAGCAGCTCAGGCCACCGAGAGACCCAGTACTTC. Translated, it gives CASSSGHRETQYF.

The chain uses TRBV19 and TRBJ1-1; a possible D gene is TRBD1 (6 bases). The CDR3 has 13 residues. V gave up 10 bases and J gave up 5 bases, with 17 bases separating them. Germline V gene lookup returns CDR1 LNHDA and CDR2 SQIVND (reference sequence). This CDR3 reads CATWGDQGTEAFF. The CDR3 bases are TGTGCCACCTGGGGGGACCAGGGGACTGAAGCTTTCTTT.

The CDR3 sequence is CASSLQQGGTEAFF. CDR3 sequence (DNA): TGCGCCAGCAGCTTACAACAGGGAGGAACTGAAGCTTTCTTT. The V call is TRBV5-1, the J call TRBJ1-1, with D perhaps TRBD1 (6 bases). Germline V gene sequence: CDR1 SGHRS, CDR2 YFSETQ. V dropped 2 bases and J dropped 5 bases, with 13 bases sitting between them. CDR3 length: 14 residues.

This chain connects TRBV13 to TRBJ2-2; D is possibly TRBD1 (5 bases). V shed 3 bases and J shed 11 bases, with 10 bases lying between them. The CDR3 covers 12 residues. Germline values: CDR1 PRHDT, CDR2 FYEKMQ (reference sequence). The CDR3: CASSFRQGELFF. The CDR3 region has the DNA TGTGCCAGCAGCTTTCGTCAGGGAGAGCTGTTTTTT.

In DNA form, the CDR3 reads TGTGCCAGCAGCTACGTAGGCAGACGGAGCAATGAGCAGTTCTTC. It encodes CASSYVGRRSNEQFF. V is TRBV7-9 and J is TRBJ2-1, with D uncertain. This CDR3 is built from 15 residues. Germline CDR1 SEHNR, CDR2 FQNEAQ (reference sequence). Trimming stripped 4 bases from V and 6 bases from J, with 16 bases between.

This clone was found once. The J gene is TRBJ1-3, the V gene TRBV5-8; unclear D gene. This CDR3 has 14 amino acids. Germline-derived CDR1 and CDR2 are SGHTS and YDEGEE. Trimming pared 6 bases from V and 0 bases from J, leaving 10 bases between. The CDR3 sequence: CASNFPLSGNTIYF. In DNA, the CDR3 is TGTGCCAGCAACTTTCCTCTCTCTGGAAACACCATATATTTT.

This clone has only one observation. V is TRBV10-1 and J is TRBJ2-4; D is ambiguous. This CDR3 is 13 amino acids long. CDR1 is WNHNN and CDR2 is SYGVQD in the germline V gene (reference sequence). V was trimmed by 3 bases and J by 15 bases, leaving 18 bases between them. The CDR3 spells CASSDELPDAWYF. The CDR3 region has the DNA TGCGCCAGCAGTGATGAGTTACCGGACGCTTGGTACTTC.

Remarks on this clone: The sample contains more than one DNA sequence encoding this CDR3. This chain joins TRBV10-3 and TRBJ1-2; D uncertain. Germline CDR1 reads ENHRY; CDR2 reads SYGVKD. There are 13 residues in the CDR3. V shed 10 bases and J shed 3 bases, with 15 bases lying between them. The DNA for the CDR3 is TGTGCCAGCCGAACTCAGGAGGACTATGGCTACACCTTC. This encodes CASRTQEDYGYTF.

The rearrangement uses TRBV18 and TRBJ1-4, with 9 positions matching TRBD1. Germline V gene sequence: CDR1 KGHSH, CDR2 LQKENI. V lost 2 bases and J lost 7; bases outside the gene matches: 14. The CDR3 spans 18 residues. CDR3 region: CASSPFSGPGTGREKLFF. The CDR3 nucleotides read TGTGCCAGCTCACCATTTTCGGGCCCAGGGACAGGGCGTGAAAAACTGTTTTTT. The full variable domain, rest sourced from reference TRBV18 and TRBJ1-4, is NAGVMQNPRHLVRRRGQEARLRCSPMKGHSHVYWYRQLPEEGLKFMVYLQKENIIDESGMPKERFSAEFPKEGPSILRIQQVVRGDSAAYFCASSPFSGPGTGREKLFFGSGTQLSVL.

This clone has a handful of counts. The CDR3 is CAWLSGGQGETQYF. CDR3 sequence (DNA): TGTGCCTGGCTAAGCGGGGGGCAGGGTGAGACCCAGTACTTC. The chain has TRBV30 and TRBJ2-5, with 9 bases lining up with TRBD2. Germline values: CDR1 GTSNPN, CDR2 SVGIG (reference sequence). The J segment lost 5 bases and the V segment lost 5 bases, leaving 9 bases of the junction unmatched. The CDR3 runs to 14 residues. Full variable domain (missing parts from reference TRBV30 and TRBJ2-5): SQTIHQWPATLVQPVGSPLSLECTVEGTSNPNLYWYRQAAGRGLQLLFYSVGIGQISSEVPQNLSASRPQDRQFILSSKKLLLSDSGFYLCAWLSGGQGETQYFGPGTRLLVL.

V gene TRBV10-1 combines with J gene TRBJ2-1, with 9 bases that match TRBD2. CDR1 WNHNN and CDR2 SYGVQD come from the germline V gene (reference sequence). CDR3 length equals 15 residues. Trimming removed 2 bases from V and 7 bases from J; junction bases left unmatched: 6. The CDR3 sequence: CASSEESGGRNEQFF. CDR3 in DNA: TGCGCCAGCAGTGAGGAAAGCGGGGGGAGGAATGAGCAGTTCTTC.

The chain has TRBV20-1 and TRBJ2-5; D call uncertain. Germline-derived CDR1 and CDR2 are DFQATT and SNEGSKA (reference sequence). V gave up 0 bases and J gave up 5 bases, with 1 base separating them. This CDR3 spans 10 amino acids. The CDR3 reads CSAREETQYF. CDR3 DNA sequence: TGCAGTGCTAGAGAGGAGACCCAGTACTTC.

The chain is built from TRBV6-5 and TRBJ1-1, with D unresolved. The germline V gene has CDR1 MNHEY and CDR2 SVGAGI. The length of the CDR3 is 15 residues. Trimming took off 7 bases at V and 5 bases at J, with 20 bases between the two ends. Here the CDR3 reads CASIGKYGRGTEAFF. The CDR3 DNA is TGTGCCAGCATAGGAAAGTACGGGCGGGGAACTGAAGCTTTCTTT.

The gene calls are TRBV13 and TRBJ2-1; D possibly corresponds to TRBD1 (6 bases). Per the germline V gene, CDR1 is PRHDT and CDR2 is FYEKMQ (reference sequence). This CDR3 region has 14 residues. Trimming removed 5 bases at V and 2 bases at J, with 10 bases between. CDR3 nucleotides: TGTGCCAGCAGCACCGGGACACCCTACAATGAGCAGTTCTTC. Amino acid sequence: CASSTGTPYNEQFF.

The chain joins TRBV6-5 to TRBJ2-7, with TRBD2 matching 9 bases. The CDR3 covers 15 residues. The ends lost 6 bases at V and 3 bases at J; junction bases unmatched: 9. CDR1 and CDR2 (germline): MNHEY, SVGAGI. CDR3: CASRLRYSGSYEQYF. The CDR3 coding sequence is TGTGCCAGCAGATTACGGTATAGCGGGAGCTACGAGCAGTACTTC.

The V and J genes are TRBV18 and TRBJ2-1; D is undetermined. The CDR3 runs to 15 residues. The V gene's germline CDR1 is KGHSH and CDR2 LQKENI. V was trimmed by 3 bases and J by 6 bases, leaving 15 bases between them. CDR3 DNA: TGTGCCAGCTCACCGCAATTGGGGTCGCCCAATGAGCAGTTCTTC. Protein product: CASSPQLGSPNEQFF. Full variable domain (rest looked up from reference TRBV18 and TRBJ2-1): NAGVMQNPRHLVRRRGQEARLRCSPMKGHSHVYWYRQLPEEGLKFMVYLQKENIIDESGMPKERFSAEFPKEGPSILRIQQVVRGDSAAYFCASSPQLGSPNEQFFGPGTRLTVL.

The V call is TRBV10-2, the J call TRBJ2-1; possibly TRBD2 for D (6 bases). V was clipped by 9 bases and J by 5 bases, with 23 bases between them. This CDR3 contains 16 residues. Germline V gives CDR1 WSHSY, CDR2 SAAADI. The CDR3, as DNA: TGCGCCAGTAAAAACCTGACTAGACAAATAAACAATGAGCAGTTCTTC. It codes for CASKNLTRQINNEQFF.

J is TRBJ1-1 and V is TRBV6-5, with D possibly being TRBD1 (5 bases). V lost 0 bases and J lost 0, with 11 bases in between. This CDR3 has 16 amino acids. The germline CDR1 and CDR2 sequences are MNHEY and SVGAGI. The CDR3 nucleotides read TGTGCCAGCAGTTACTCGTCGGGGACGATGAACACTGAAGCTTTCTTT. Translated: CASSYSSGTMNTEAFF.

The J gene is TRBJ2-3, the V gene TRBV6-6, with no clear D. The V end was cut by 3 bases, the J end by 1 base, with 11 bases between. The CDR3 contains 15 residues. Looked up from germline, CDR1 is MNHNY and CDR2 is SVGAGI (reference sequence). CDR3 sequence: CASSYWDLGTDTQYF. CDR3 nucleotide sequence: TGTGCCAGCAGTTATTGGGATTTGGGCACAGATACGCAGTATTTT.

This chain uses TRBV29-1 with TRBJ1-3; D is possibly TRBD1 (6 bases). Per the germline V gene, CDR1 is SQVTM and CDR2 is ANQGSEA. The CDR3 covers 13 residues. The ends were cut back, 4 bases at V and 4 bases at J, with 11 bases in the middle. In nucleotides, the CDR3 is TGCAGCGTTGCCAGGGGAGGAGGAAACACCATATATTTT. It codes for CSVARGGGNTIYF.

CDR3 in DNA: TGTGCCATCAGTGACGTGGGACAGGGGAATCAGCCCCAGCATTTT. Translating it yields CAISDVGQGNQPQHF. The V and J genes are TRBV10-3 and TRBJ1-5; TRBD1 aligns across 10 bases. This CDR3 is 15 amino acids long. V dropped 3 bases and J dropped 4; count of bases not matched to a gene: 3. Germline assignment: CDR1 ENHRY and CDR2 SYGVKD.

The V call is TRBV30, the J call TRBJ1-1; 10 bases line up with TRBD1. With V trimmed by 3 bases and J by 3 bases, 1 base remained unmatched. The CDR3 has 13 amino acids. Germline CDR1 reads GTSNPN; CDR2 reads SVGIG (reference sequence). CDR3 amino acids: CAWRGQGHTEAFF. CDR3 DNA sequence: TGTGCCTGGAGGGGACAGGGGCACACTGAAGCTTTCTTT.

V gene TRBV18 combines with J gene TRBJ2-2; 8 nucleotides match TRBD1. Germline V gene lookup returns CDR1 KGHSH and CDR2 LQKENI. Trimming cost V 6 bases and J 5 bases; bases outside gene matches: 5. The CDR3 loop spans 14 amino acids. The CDR3 DNA reads TGTGCCAGCTCTCCCAGGACAGGGACCGGGGAGCTGTTTTTT. This encodes CASSPRTGTGELFF.